This T cell receptor beta chain was recovered during a study of regulatory T cells in long-lasting Graves disease. Whole-study results and caveats: Persistent disease exhibited a predilection for TRBV28, TRBJ1-2 and TRBJ2-5.

Relying on iRepertoire HTBI primers and Arm-PCR of CDR3 regions, the team built TCR beta libraries. TCRdb re-called the multiplex PCR reads through MiXCR, storing one row per CDR3 protein. The table lists a few hundred thousand distinct CDR3 sequences, around a fifth of them singletons. CDR3 length: 15 amino acids. In germline, CDR1 is MNHNS, CDR2 SASEGT. This clonotype came up many times. Its antigen is as yet unknown. Relative to the germline gene, one junction end is altered; a read error may explain this. Time point reported: persistent/refractory GD, antithyroid drugs over 5 years with positive TRAb. Preparation of the TCR library used RNA extracted from PBMCs. Patients were from an endocrinology department in Xi'an, China.

This sequence was found in a female donor with Graves disease. The chain is built from TRBV6-1 and TRBJ2-7; 10 bases are a match to TRBD1. Sequenced material: peripheral blood mononuclear cells (PBMCs), taken when the disease was refractory, from a patient treated with antithyroid drugs. The CDR3 loop reads CASSEDRGRVYEQYF. CDR3 sequence (DNA): TGTGCCAGCAGCGAAGACAGGGGGCGCGTCTACGAGCAGTACTTC.